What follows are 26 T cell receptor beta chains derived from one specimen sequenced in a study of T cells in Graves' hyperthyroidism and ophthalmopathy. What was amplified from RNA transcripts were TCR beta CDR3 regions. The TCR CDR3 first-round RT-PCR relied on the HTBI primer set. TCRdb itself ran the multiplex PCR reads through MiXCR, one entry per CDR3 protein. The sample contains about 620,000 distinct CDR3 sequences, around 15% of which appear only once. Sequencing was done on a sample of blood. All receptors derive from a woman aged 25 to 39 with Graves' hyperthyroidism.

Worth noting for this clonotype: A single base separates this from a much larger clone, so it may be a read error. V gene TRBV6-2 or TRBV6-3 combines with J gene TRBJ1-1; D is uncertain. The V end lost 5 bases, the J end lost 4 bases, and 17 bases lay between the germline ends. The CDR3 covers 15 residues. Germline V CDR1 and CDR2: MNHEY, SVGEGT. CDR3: CASSTNQVSATEAFF. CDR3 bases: TGTGCCAGCAGTACCAATCAGGTTTCGGCCACTGAAGCTTTCTTT.

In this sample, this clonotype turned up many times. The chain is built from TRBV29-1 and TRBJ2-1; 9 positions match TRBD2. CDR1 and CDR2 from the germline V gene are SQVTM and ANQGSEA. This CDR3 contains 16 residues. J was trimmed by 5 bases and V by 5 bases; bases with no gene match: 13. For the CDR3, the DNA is TGCAGCGTTATAACCTTGGGGACTAGCCATAACAATGAGCAGTTCTTC. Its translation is CSVITLGTSHNNEQFF.

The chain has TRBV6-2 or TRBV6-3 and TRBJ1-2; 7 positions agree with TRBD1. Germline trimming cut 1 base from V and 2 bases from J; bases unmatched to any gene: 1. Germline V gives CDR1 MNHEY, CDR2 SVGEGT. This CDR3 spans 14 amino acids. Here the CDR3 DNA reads TGTGCCAGCAGTTACTGGGACAGCAACTATGGCTACACCTTC. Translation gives CASSYWDSNYGYTF.

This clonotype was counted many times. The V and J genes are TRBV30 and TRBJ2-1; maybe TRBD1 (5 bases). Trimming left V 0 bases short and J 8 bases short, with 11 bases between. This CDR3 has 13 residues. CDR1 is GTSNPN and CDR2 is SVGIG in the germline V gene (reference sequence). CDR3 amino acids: CAWSVALGDEQFF. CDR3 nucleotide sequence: TGTGCCTGGAGTGTAGCATTAGGGGATGAGCAGTTCTTC.

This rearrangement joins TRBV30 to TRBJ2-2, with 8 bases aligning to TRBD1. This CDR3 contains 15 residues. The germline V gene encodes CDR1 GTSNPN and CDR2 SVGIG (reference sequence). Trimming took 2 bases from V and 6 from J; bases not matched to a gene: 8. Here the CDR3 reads CAWSITGGSAGELFF. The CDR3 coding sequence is TGTGCCTGGAGTATTACAGGGGGTTCGGCCGGGGAGCTGTTTTTT. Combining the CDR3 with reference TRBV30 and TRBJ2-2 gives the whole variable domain SQTIHQWPATLVQPVGSPLSLECTVEGTSNPNLYWYRQAAGRGLQLLFYSVGIGQISSEVPQNLSASRPQDRQFILSSKKLLLSDSGFYLCAWSITGGSAGELFFGEGSRLTVL.

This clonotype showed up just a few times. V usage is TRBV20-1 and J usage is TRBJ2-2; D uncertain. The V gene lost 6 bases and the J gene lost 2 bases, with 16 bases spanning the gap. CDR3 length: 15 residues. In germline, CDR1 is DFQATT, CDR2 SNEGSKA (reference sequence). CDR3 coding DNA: TGCAGTGCCCCAGACACTGCTCCAAACACCGGGGAGCTGTTTTTT. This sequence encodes CSAPDTAPNTGELFF.

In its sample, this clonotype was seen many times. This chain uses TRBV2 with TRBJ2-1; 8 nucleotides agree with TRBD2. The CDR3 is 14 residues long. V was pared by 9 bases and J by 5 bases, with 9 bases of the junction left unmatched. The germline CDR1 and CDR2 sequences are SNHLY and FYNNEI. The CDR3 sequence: CASTGTRRNNEQFF. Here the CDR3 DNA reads TGTGCCAGTACCGGGACTAGGAGAAACAATGAGCAGTTCTTC.

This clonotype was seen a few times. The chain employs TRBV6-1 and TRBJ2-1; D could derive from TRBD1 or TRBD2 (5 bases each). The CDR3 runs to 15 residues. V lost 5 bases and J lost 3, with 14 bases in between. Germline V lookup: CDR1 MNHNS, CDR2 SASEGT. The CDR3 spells CASSSPGPRYNEQFF. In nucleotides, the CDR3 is TGTGCCAGCAGTTCCCCGGGACCACGCTACAATGAGCAGTTCTTC.

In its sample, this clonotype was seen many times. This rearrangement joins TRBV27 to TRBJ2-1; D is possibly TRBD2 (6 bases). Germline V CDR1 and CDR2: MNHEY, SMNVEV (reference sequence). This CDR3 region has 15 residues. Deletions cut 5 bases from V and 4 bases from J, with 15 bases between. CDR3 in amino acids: CASSPTSNSYNEQFF. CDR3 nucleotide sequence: TGTGCCAGCAGTCCGACTAGTAATTCATACAATGAGCAGTTCTTC.

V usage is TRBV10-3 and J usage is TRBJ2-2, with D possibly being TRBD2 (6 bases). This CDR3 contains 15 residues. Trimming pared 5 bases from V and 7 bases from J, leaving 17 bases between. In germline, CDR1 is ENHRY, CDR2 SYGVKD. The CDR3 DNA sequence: TGTGCCATCAGTTACGAGGGCGGGAAGGACGGGGAGCTGTTTTTT. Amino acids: CAISYEGGKDGELFF.

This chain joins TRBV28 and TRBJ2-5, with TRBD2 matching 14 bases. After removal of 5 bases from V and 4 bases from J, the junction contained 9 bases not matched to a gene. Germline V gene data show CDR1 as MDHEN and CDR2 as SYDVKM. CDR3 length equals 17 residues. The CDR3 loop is CASSPGTSGRWGETQYF. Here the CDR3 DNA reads TGTGCCAGCAGTCCCGGGACTAGCGGGAGATGGGGAGAGACCCAGTACTTC.

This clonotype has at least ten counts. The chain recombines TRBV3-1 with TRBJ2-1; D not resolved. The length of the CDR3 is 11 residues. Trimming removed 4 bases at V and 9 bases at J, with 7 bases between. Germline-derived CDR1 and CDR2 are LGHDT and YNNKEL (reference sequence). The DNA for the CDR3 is TGTGCCAGCAGCCTAGCAGTTGAGCAGTTCTTC. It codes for CASSLAVEQFF.

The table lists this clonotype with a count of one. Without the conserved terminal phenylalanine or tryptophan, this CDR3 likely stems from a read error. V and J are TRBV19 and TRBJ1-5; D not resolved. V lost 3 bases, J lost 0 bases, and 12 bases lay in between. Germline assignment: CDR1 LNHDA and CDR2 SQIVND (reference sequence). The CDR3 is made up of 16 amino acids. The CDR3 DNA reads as TGTGCCAGTAGTATTCTAAACATTAATAGCAATCAGCCCCAGCATCTT. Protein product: CASSILNINSNQPQHL.

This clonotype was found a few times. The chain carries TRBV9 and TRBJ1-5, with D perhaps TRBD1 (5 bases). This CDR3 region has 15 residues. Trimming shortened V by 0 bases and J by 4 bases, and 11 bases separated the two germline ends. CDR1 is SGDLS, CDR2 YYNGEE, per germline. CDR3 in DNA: TGTGCCAGCAGCGTAGAGGGATCAGGGAATCAGCCCCAGCATTTT. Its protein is CASSVEGSGNQPQHF. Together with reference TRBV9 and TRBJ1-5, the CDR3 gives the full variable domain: DSGVTQTPKHLITATGQRVTLRCSPRSGDLSVYWYQQSLDQGLQFLIQYYNGEERAKGNILERFSAQQFPDLHSELNLSSLELGDSALYFCASSVEGSGNQPQHFGDGTRLSIL.

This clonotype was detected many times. CDR3 region: CSVVRGGMDNEQFF. The CDR3, as DNA: TGCAGCGTTGTTAGGGGAGGGATGGACAATGAGCAGTTCTTC. This rearrangement joins TRBV29-1 to TRBJ2-1, with 7 bases identical to TRBD2. Germline-derived CDR1 and CDR2 are SQVTM and ANQGSEA. The CDR3 has 14 amino acids. J gave up 5 bases and V 4 bases, and 8 bases lay outside the gene matches.

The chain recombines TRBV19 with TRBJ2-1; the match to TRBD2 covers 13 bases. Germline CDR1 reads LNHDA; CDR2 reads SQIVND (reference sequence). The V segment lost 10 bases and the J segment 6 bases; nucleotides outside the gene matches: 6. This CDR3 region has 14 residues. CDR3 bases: TGTGCCACCCGGACTAGCGGGAGTAGCAATGAGCAGTTCTTC. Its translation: CATRTSGSSNEQFF.

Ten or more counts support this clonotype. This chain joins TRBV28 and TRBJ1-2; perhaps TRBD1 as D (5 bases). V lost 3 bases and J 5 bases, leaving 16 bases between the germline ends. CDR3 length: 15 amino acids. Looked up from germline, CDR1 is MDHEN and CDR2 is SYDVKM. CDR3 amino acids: CASSLGGAPPYGYTF. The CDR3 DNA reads TGTGCCAGCAGTTTGGGGGGAGCTCCTCCTTATGGCTACACCTTC.

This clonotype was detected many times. In DNA form, the CDR3 reads TGTGCCAGCAGTGATGGGACAGGGGTTCAGCCCCAGCATTTT. It codes for CASSDGTGVQPQHF. This sequence joins TRBV28 and TRBJ1-5; TRBD1 matches 10 bases. Germline V gives CDR1 MDHEN, CDR2 SYDVKM. The V gene end was trimmed by 5 bases and the J gene end by 6 bases; junction bases not matched to a gene: 4. The CDR3 has 14 amino acids.

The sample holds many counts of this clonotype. The CDR3 sequence is CASSLRYGPPHEQYF. CDR3 coding DNA: TGTGCCAGCAGCCTACGATATGGACCCCCGCACGAGCAGTACTTC. This chain uses TRBV7-2 with TRBJ2-7; D uncertain. Germline V gives CDR1 SGHTA, CDR2 FQGNSA. V was cut by 5 bases and J by 5 bases, with 19 bases left in between. There are 15 residues in the CDR3. Full variable domain (rest looked up from reference TRBV7-2 and TRBJ2-7): GAGVSQSPSNKVTEKGKDVELRCDPISGHTALYWYRQSLGQGLEFLIYFQGNSAPDKSGLPSDRFSAERTGGSVSTLTIQRTQQEDSAVYLCASSLRYGPPHEQYFGPGTRLTVT.

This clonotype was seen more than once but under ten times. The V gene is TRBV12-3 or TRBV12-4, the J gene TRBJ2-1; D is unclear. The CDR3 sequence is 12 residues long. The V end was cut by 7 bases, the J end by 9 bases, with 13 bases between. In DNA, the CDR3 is TGTGCCAGCACTCCCGACCGGAGTGAGCAGTTCTTC. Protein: CASTPDRSEQFF.

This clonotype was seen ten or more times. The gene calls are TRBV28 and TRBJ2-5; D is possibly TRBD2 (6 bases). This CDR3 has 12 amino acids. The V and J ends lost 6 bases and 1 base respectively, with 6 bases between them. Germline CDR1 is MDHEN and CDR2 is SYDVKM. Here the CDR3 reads CASSGSQETQYF. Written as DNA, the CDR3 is TGTGCCAGCAGCGGGAGCCAAGAGACCCAGTACTTC.

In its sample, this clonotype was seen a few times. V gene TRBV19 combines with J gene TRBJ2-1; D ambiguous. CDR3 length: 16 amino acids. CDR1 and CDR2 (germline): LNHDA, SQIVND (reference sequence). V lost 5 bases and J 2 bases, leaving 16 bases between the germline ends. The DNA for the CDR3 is TGTGCCAGTAGTGGTGGGCCGGGTGAACCCTACAATGAGCAGTTCTTC. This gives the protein CASSGGPGEPYNEQFF.

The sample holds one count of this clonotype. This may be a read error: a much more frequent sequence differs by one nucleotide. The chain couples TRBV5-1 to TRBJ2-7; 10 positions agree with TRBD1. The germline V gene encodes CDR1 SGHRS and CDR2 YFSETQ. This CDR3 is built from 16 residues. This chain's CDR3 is CASSLDGTGATYEQCF. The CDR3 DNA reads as TGCGCCAGCAGCTTGGATGGGACAGGGGCTACGTACGAGCAGTGCTTC.

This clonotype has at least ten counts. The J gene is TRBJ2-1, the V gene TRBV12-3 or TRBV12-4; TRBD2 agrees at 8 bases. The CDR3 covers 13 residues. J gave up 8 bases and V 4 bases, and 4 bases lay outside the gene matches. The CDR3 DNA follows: TGTGCCAGCAGTTCGGGAGGGAAGGATGAGCAGTTCTTC. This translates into CASSSGGKDEQFF.

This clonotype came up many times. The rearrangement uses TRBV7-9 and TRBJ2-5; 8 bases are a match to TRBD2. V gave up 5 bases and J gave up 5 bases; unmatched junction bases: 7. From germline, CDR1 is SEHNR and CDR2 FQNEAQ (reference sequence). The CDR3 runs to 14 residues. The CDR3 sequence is CASSGSGRGETQYF. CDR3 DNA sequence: TGTGCCAGCAGCGGAAGCGGGAGAGGGGAGACCCAGTACTTC.

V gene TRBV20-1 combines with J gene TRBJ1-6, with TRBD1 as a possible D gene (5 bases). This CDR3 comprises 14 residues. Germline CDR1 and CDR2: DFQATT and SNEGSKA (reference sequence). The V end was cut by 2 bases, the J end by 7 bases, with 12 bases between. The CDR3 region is CSARPPGTNSPLHF. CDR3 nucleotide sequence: TGCAGTGCTAGACCACCGGGGACCAATTCACCCCTCCACTTT.